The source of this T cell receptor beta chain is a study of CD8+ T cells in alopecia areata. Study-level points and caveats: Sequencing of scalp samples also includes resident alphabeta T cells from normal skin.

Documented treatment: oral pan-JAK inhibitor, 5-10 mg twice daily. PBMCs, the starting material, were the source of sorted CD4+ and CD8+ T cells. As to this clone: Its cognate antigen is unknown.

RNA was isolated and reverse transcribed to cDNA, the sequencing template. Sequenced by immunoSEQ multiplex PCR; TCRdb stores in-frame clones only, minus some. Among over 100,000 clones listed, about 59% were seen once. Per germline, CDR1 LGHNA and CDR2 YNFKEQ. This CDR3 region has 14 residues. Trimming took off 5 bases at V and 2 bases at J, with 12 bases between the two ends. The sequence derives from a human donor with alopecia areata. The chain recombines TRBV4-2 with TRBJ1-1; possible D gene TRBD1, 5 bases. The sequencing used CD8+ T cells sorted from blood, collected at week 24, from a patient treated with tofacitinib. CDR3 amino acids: CASSSGTGNTEAFF. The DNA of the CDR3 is TGTGCCAGCAGCTCGGGGACGGGAAACACTGAAGCTTTCTTT.